These T cell receptor beta chains were read from a single sample in a study of cytomegalovirus exposure and HLA in healthy donors. Profiling relied on immunoSEQ multiplex PCR, and the TCRdb table lists in-frame clones only, not all of them. This table holds roughly 80,000 clones. Sequenced material: PBMCs. Receptors originate from a middle-aged man in good health and CMV-seronegative. Each CDR3 is given with its conserved first and last residue. A D gene is named only where the DNA matches it firmly.

v_call,j_call,d_call,cdr3_nt,cdr3_aa
TRBV6-1,TRBJ1-1,TRBD1,TGTGCCAGCAGTAGAACAGGGGTGAACACTGAAGCTTTCTTT,CASSRTGVNTEAFF
TRBV28,TRBJ1-2,-,TGTGCCAGCAGTTTAGTGGCCCCCGAACGCGGCTACACCTTC,CASSLVAPERGYTF
TRBV28,TRBJ2-5,TRBD2,TGTGCCAGCAGTTTGGTGCTAGCGGGGGGCAAGACCCAGTACTTC,CASSLVLAGGKTQYF
TRBV5-1,TRBJ2-5,TRBD2,TGCGCCAGCAGTTCCGGGGGGCAAGAGACCCAGTACTTC,CASSSGGQETQYF
TRBV4-1,TRBJ1-2,-,TGCGCCAGCAGCCAAGGGACAGAGCCATCCGTCTATGGCTACACCTTC,CASSQGTEPSVYGYTF
TRBV27,TRBJ1-3,-,TGTGCCAGCAGTCAGGGAAACACCATATATTTT,CASSQGNTIYF
TRBV27,TRBJ2-3,TRBD2,TGTGCCAGCCGACCGACTAGCGGATTCCCAGATACGCAGTATTTT,CASRPTSGFPDTQYF
TRBV18,TRBJ1-2,TRBD1,TGTGCCAGCTCACCGGGACAGGAACCCTTTAGGGGCTACACCTTC,CASSPGQEPFRGYTF
TRBV2,TRBJ2-7,TRBD2,TGTGCCAGCACGGGGGGGTACGAGCAGTACTTC,CASTGGYEQYF
TRBV28,TRBJ1-1,-,TGTGCCAGCGGGACACCCCACACTGAAGCTTTCTTT,CASGTPHTEAFF
TRBV7-8,TRBJ2-7,-,TGTGCCAGCAGCTTCACTAGGACGGACGAGCAGTACTTC,CASSFTRTDEQYF